This record covers a single T cell receptor beta chain. At the DNA level, this CDR3 is encoded by other sequences in the same sample as well. CD8 cells regarded as naive lacked CD45RO, were positively chosen for CCR7, and omitted terminally differentiated effector memory CD45RA+ cells. The CDR3 runs 12 residues. The V gene's germline CDR1 is PRHDT and CDR2 FYEKMQ (reference sequence). Trimming took off 5 bases at V and 6 bases at J, with 9 bases between the two ends. This sample was taken from a study of shared clonotypes between healthy human individuals. The assay used deep level. The table came from immunoSEQ multiplex PCR; TCRdb's copy has only in-frame clones and leaves some out. Among approximately 2,200,000 clones listed, around 93% were seen once.

The sample was naive CD8+ T cells from PBMCs. The clonotype comes from a man aged 18 to 30 in good health. Some clones in this sample may be carry-over from other donors' samples. This chain links TRBV13 with TRBJ2-3; tentatively, D is TRBD1 (6 bases). CDR3 amino acids: CASSPQGDTQYF. The CDR3 nucleotides are TGTGCCAGCAGCCCCCAGGGGGATACGCAGTATTTT.